Listed here are 26 T cell receptor beta chains from one sample, sequenced in a study of a mutant IDH1 vaccine in newly diagnosed glioma. Time point noted: week 23, last vaccination. It was 300 ug of mutant IDH1 20-mer peptide that made up each vaccine dose, given with topical imiquimod. Method: immunoSEQ multiplex PCR; TCRdb's copy keeps in-frame clones and lacks some. The repertoire has about 82,000 clones, roughly 85% of them found once; the top ten carry 2.2%. What these receptors recognize is not known. The material was PBMCs, obtained from a glioma patient whose treatment included an IDH1 peptide vaccine. The receptors shown here come from a man younger than 40 with glioma. Some clones in this sample may be carry-over from other donors' samples.

J is TRBJ2-2 and V is TRBV19; TRBD2 aligns across 11 bases. The CDR3 length is 21 residues. Trimming took 3 bases from V and 4 from J; bases not matched to a gene: 19. Looked up from germline, CDR1 is LNHDA and CDR2 is SQIVND (reference sequence). The DNA for the CDR3 is TGTGCCAGTAGTATGGGGGGTCTGGGACTAGCGGTTCGGAGGGGCACCGGGGAGCTGTTTTTT. It codes for CASSMGGLGLAVRRGTGELFF.

The chain carries TRBV11-2 and TRBJ1-1; D ambiguous. Trimming stripped 1 base from V and 7 bases from J, with 10 bases between. CDR3 length equals 13 residues. Per the germline V gene, CDR1 is SGHAT and CDR2 is FQNNGV. CDR3 bases: TGTGCCAGCAGCTTAGCCCGACCCCGTGAAGCTTTCTTT. Translating gives CASSLARPREAFF.

This chain uses TRBV27 with TRBJ1-2, with 7 bases that match TRBD1. CDR1 is MNHEY and CDR2 is SMNVEV in the germline V gene (reference sequence). The CDR3 length is 14 residues. Trimming at V came to 6 bases and at J to 2 bases, leaving 6 bases not matched to a gene. DNA of the CDR3: TGTGCCAGCAGCCACAGGGGAGCGAACTATGGCTACACCTTC. Translating gives CASSHRGANYGYTF.

The chain links TRBV11-1 to TRBJ2-5; a weak D match, TRBD1 (7 bases). The J call is uncertain, as TRBJ2-7 better fits the DNA end. The CDR3 runs 15 residues. Germline V gives CDR1 SGHAT, CDR2 FQDESV (reference sequence). CDR3 nucleotides: TGTGCCAGCAGCTCGACAGGGACTCCCCAATACGAGCAGTACTTC. Its protein is CASSSTGTPQYEQYF.

The CDR3 loop reads CASSVGVADTQYF. The CDR3 DNA reads TGTGCCAGCAGCGTAGGAGTCGCAGATACGCAGTATTTT. The rearrangement joins TRBV9 to TRBJ2-3; D is undetermined. The CDR3 runs to 13 residues. Germline CDR1 and CDR2: SGDLS and YYNGEE. V was cut by 0 bases and J by 4 bases, with 6 bases left in between.

CDR3: CASSKGTGGPGANVLTF. In DNA form, the CDR3 reads TGTGCCAGTAGTAAGGGTACTGGGGGGCCTGGGGCCAACGTCCTGACTTTC. The rearrangement links TRBV19 to TRBJ2-6, with D tentatively TRBD1 or TRBD2 (6 bases each). The CDR3 runs 17 residues. V was pared by 4 bases and J by 2 bases, with 15 bases between. The germline V gene encodes CDR1 LNHDA and CDR2 SQIVND (reference sequence). Combining the CDR3 with reference TRBV19 and TRBJ2-6 gives the whole variable domain DGGITQSPKYLFRKEGQNVTLSCEQNLNHDAMYWYRQDPGQGLRLIYYSQIVNDFQKGDIAEGYSVSREKKESFPLTVTSAQKNPTAFYLCASSKGTGGPGANVLTFGAGSRLTVL.

The table lists this clone with a count of one. The V and J genes are TRBV7-9 and TRBJ1-2; 9 bases align to TRBD1. Germline CDR1 reads SEHNR; CDR2 reads FQNEAQ (reference sequence). The V and J ends lost 3 bases and 0 bases, in that order; junction bases with no gene match: 5. The CDR3 spans 16 residues. The CDR3 DNA sequence: TGTGCCAGCAGCTTGGGGACAGGGTCAGCTAACTATGGCTACACCTTC. It codes for CASSLGTGSANYGYTF.

This clone came up a few times. The V and J genes are TRBV30 and TRBJ1-4; D is possibly TRBD1 (6 bases). V was pared by 3 bases and J by 4 bases, with 15 bases between. This CDR3 spans 15 amino acids. Germline V gene data show CDR1 as GTSNPN and CDR2 as SVGIG (reference sequence). Written as DNA, the CDR3 is TGTGCCTGGAGGCACATAGGGGGGGTTAATGAAAAACTGTTTTTT. Its protein is CAWRHIGGVNEKLFF. The full variable domain, in which reference TRBV30 and TRBJ1-4 provide the parts outside the CDR3, is SQTIHQWPATLVQPVGSPLSLECTVEGTSNPNLYWYRQAAGRGLQLLFYSVGIGQISSEVPQNLSASRPQDRQFILSSKKLLLSDSGFYLCAWRHIGGVNEKLFFGSGTQLSVL.

The genes are TRBV4-3 and TRBJ1-5; D is ambiguous. Germline loops: CDR1 LGHNA, CDR2 YSLEER. This CDR3 contains 16 residues. V was trimmed by 0 bases and J by 2 bases, leaving 11 bases between them. DNA of the CDR3: TGCGCCAGCAGCCAAGATACGGGTTTCGGCAATCAGCCCCAGCATTTT. Translated: CASSQDTGFGNQPQHF.

The J gene is TRBJ1-1, the V gene TRBV6-4; no reliable D call. CDR3 size: 13 residues. In germline, CDR1 is MRHNA, CDR2 SNTAGT. V was clipped by 3 bases and J by 1 base, with 6 bases between them. As DNA, the CDR3 is TGTGCCAGCAGTGAGCAGCAGAACACTGAAGCTTTCTTT. It codes for CASSEQQNTEAFF.

The chain uses TRBV5-5 and TRBJ2-7; TRBD1 matches 8 bases. The germline V gene has CDR1 SGHKS and CDR2 YYEKEE (reference sequence). J was trimmed by 2 bases and V by 3 bases; bases with no gene match: 4. CDR3 length: 14 amino acids. This CDR3 reads CASSWDRRPYEQYF. In nucleotides, the CDR3 is TGTGCCAGCAGCTGGGACAGGAGGCCCTACGAGCAGTACTTC.

The gene calls are TRBV28 and TRBJ2-3; TRBD2 aligns across 10 bases. CDR1 is MDHEN, CDR2 SYDVKM, per germline. CDR3 length: 17 residues. V trimming: 2 bases; J trimming: 6 bases; junction bases outside the gene matches: 11. The CDR3 protein is CASSLGLAESHGDTQYF. CDR3 bases: TGTGCCAGCAGTTTAGGACTAGCGGAATCCCACGGGGATACGCAGTATTTT.

This chain joins TRBV4-1 and TRBJ2-6, with D unresolved. V was clipped by 0 bases and J by 12 bases, with 12 bases between them. CDR3 length: 14 amino acids. Germline V gives CDR1 MGHRA, CDR2 YSYEKL. This chain's CDR3 is CASSQDVAPAVLTF. The CDR3 DNA follows: TGCGCCAGCAGCCAAGATGTGGCCCCAGCCGTCCTGACTTTC.

The chain is built from TRBV18 and TRBJ2-1; the D gene is possibly TRBD2 (5 bases). The V gene lost 0 bases and the J gene lost 8 bases, with 11 bases spanning the gap. The CDR3 consists of 14 residues. Germline CDR1 and CDR2: KGHSH and LQKENI. CDR3 sequence (DNA): TGTGCCAGCTCACCACCGTCGGGGTTCCATGAGCAGTTCTTC. It is translated as CASSPPSGFHEQFF.

V usage is TRBV7-9 and J usage is TRBJ2-3; D is uncertain. The V end was cut by 5 bases, the J end by 6 bases, with 9 bases between. The CDR3 covers 12 residues. Germline V gene sequence: CDR1 SEHNR, CDR2 FQNEAQ (reference sequence). DNA for the CDR3: TGTGCCAGCAGCCAAAGCGCTGATACGCAGTATTTT. This translates into CASSQSADTQYF.

The genes are TRBV5-1 and TRBJ2-5; TRBD2 agrees at 7 bases. V lost 4 bases and J lost 2; bases outside the gene matches: 5. This CDR3 contains 14 residues. The germline V gene encodes CDR1 SGHRS and CDR2 YFSETQ. The CDR3 spells CASSRGETQETQYF. The CDR3 region has the DNA TGCGCCAGCAGCCGGGGGGAGACTCAAGAGACCCAGTACTTC.

This CDR3 reads CASSRGLAASYEQYF. Written as DNA, the CDR3 is TGTGCCAGTAGCCGGGGGCTAGCGGCTTCCTACGAGCAGTACTTC. The J gene is TRBJ2-7, the V gene TRBV19; weak D call: TRBD2 (7 bases). V gave up 6 bases and J gave up 1 base, with 16 bases separating them. Germline lookup yields CDR1 LNHDA and CDR2 SQIVND (reference sequence). The length of the CDR3 is 15 residues. Supplemented by reference TRBV19 and TRBJ2-7, the full variable domain reads DGGITQSPKYLFRKEGQNVTLSCEQNLNHDAMYWYRQDPGQGLRLIYYSQIVNDFQKGDIAEGYSVSREKKESFPLTVTSAQKNPTAFYLCASSRGLAASYEQYFGPGTRLTVT.

This rearrangement joins TRBV6-1 to TRBJ1-1; D gene ambiguous. From germline, CDR1 is MNHNS and CDR2 SASEGT. Trimming removed 1 base at V and 0 bases at J, with 9 bases between. CDR3 length: 15 amino acids. The CDR3 loop is CASSEGIAMNTEAFF. The CDR3 bases are TGTGCCAGCAGTGAAGGTATTGCGATGAACACTGAAGCTTTCTTT.

The V call is TRBV5-1, the J call TRBJ2-2; no clear D. Germline values: CDR1 SGHRS, CDR2 YFSETQ. This CDR3 contains 19 residues. V was clipped by 1 base and J by 0 bases, with 19 bases between them. In DNA form, the CDR3 reads TGCGCCAGCAGCTTGTTAGCTTCTTACGTGGTAGCGAACACCGGGGAGCTGTTTTTT. It specifies CASSLLASYVVANTGELFF.

This clone appeared once. The chain combines TRBV13 with TRBJ2-3; a weak D match, TRBD2 (6 bases). CDR1 and CDR2 from the germline V gene are PRHDT and FYEKMQ (reference sequence). Trimming took 5 bases from V and 5 from J, leaving 26 bases between them. This CDR3 has 18 amino acids. The CDR3 here is CASSPEVWRGGVEDTQYF. Here the CDR3 DNA reads TGTGCCAGCAGCCCAGAGGTGTGGCGGGGAGGAGTCGAAGATACGCAGTATTTT.

The rearrangement uses TRBV7-3 and TRBJ2-1; D unresolved. With 3 bases removed from V and 14 bases from J, the gap between germline ends came to 17 bases. Looked up from germline, CDR1 is SGHTA and CDR2 is FQGTGA. The CDR3 is 13 amino acids. CDR3 sequence (DNA): TGTGCCAGCAGCTTGACTCCGGGCCCTGGGAAGTTCTTC. Its protein product is CASSLTPGPGKFF.

This sequence joins TRBV11-3 and TRBJ2-2; TRBD2 matches 7 bases. The V and J ends lost 0 bases and 2 bases, in that order; junction bases with no gene match: 6. Germline-derived CDR1 and CDR2 are SGHNT and YENEEA. The CDR3 is made up of 17 amino acids. The CDR3 DNA reads as TGTGCCAGCAGCTTAGAAGGCGGGAGAGCCAACACCGGGGAGCTGTTTTTT. It specifies CASSLEGGRANTGELFF.

J is TRBJ1-1 and V is TRBV27; possible D gene TRBD1, 5 bases. The CDR3 spans 14 residues. Germline CDR1 reads MNHEY; CDR2 reads SMNVEV (reference sequence). The ends were cut back, 0 bases at V and 4 bases at J, with 9 bases in the middle. The CDR3 DNA follows: TGTGCCAGCAGTTTATCCCCAGGGCTCACTGAAGCTTTCTTT. Residues: CASSLSPGLTEAFF.

This clone appeared once. The CDR3 region has the DNA TGTGCCAGCAGCCTGGACAGGGTTGAGACCCAGTACTTC. It translates to CASSLDRVETQYF. The rearrangement uses TRBV7-7 and TRBJ2-5, with TRBD1 matching 8 bases. In germline, CDR1 is SSHAT, CDR2 FNYEAQ (reference sequence). With V trimmed by 5 bases and J by 5 bases, 4 bases remained unmatched. There are 13 residues in the CDR3.

This chain connects TRBV9 to TRBJ2-5; either TRBD1 or TRBD2 may fit D (5 bases each). The CDR3 extends over 13 amino acids. Looked up from germline, CDR1 is SGDLS and CDR2 is YYNGEE. Deletions cut 3 bases from V and 5 bases from J, with 11 bases between. CDR3 bases: TGTGCCAGCAGCGCCGGGACCCGGGAGACCCAGTACTTC. It yields the protein CASSAGTRETQYF.

The rearrangement joins TRBV18 to TRBJ1-1; tentatively, D is TRBD1 (5 bases). This CDR3 is built from 15 residues. CDR1 KGHSH and CDR2 LQKENI come from the germline V gene. With 1 base removed from V and 2 bases from J, the gap between germline ends came to 11 bases. CDR3 amino acids: CASSPLRQLNTEAFF. The DNA of the CDR3 is TGTGCCAGCTCACCACTGAGACAGCTCAACACTGAAGCTTTCTTT.